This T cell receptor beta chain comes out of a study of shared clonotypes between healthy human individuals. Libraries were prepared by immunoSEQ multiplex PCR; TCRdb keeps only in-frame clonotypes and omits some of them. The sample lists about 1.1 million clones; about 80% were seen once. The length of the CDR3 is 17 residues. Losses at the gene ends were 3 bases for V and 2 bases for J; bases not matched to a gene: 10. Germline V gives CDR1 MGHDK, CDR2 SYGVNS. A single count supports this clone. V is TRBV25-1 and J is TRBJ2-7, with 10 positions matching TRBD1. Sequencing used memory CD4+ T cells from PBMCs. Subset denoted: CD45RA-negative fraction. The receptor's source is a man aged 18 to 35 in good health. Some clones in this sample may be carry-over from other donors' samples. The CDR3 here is CASSDLARDRGAYEQYF. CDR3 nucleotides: TGTGCCAGCAGTGATTTGGCCCGGGACAGGGGCGCCTACGAGCAGTACTTC.